A single sample gave rise to the 9 T cell receptor beta chains below, sequenced in a study of shared clonotypes between healthy human individuals. The repertoire was sequenced with immunoSEQ multiplex PCR; TCRdb's copy has only in-frame clones and lacks some. Here the sample spans fewer than 700,000 clones, roughly 72% being singletons. Source material: PBMCs. These receptors were obtained from a woman in her 40s in good health. Some clones in this sample may be carry-over from other donors' samples.

This rearrangement joins TRBV30 to TRBJ2-5; TRBD2 agrees at 11 bases. V trimming: 3 bases; J trimming: 2 bases; junction bases outside the gene matches: 11. The CDR3 spans 17 residues. Germline V gene data show CDR1 as GTSNPN and CDR2 as SVGIG (reference sequence). The CDR3 reads CAWRTLSLAGVQETQYF. CDR3 DNA sequence: TGTGCCTGGAGGACCCTCTCACTAGCGGGGGTACAAGAGACCCAGTACTTC.

Only one count was recorded for this clone. The genes are TRBV5-1 and TRBJ2-1; D is unclear. Germline loops: CDR1 SGHRS, CDR2 YFSETQ. The CDR3 has 16 residues. Trimming pared 4 bases from V and 0 bases from J, leaving 14 bases between. The CDR3 loop reads CASSVGSAISYNEQFF. CDR3 nucleotides: TGCGCCAGCAGCGTAGGAAGCGCCATCTCCTACAATGAGCAGTTCTTC.

Only one count was recorded for this clone. This chain connects TRBV30 to TRBJ2-3, with TRBD2 as a possible D gene (5 bases). The V gene's germline CDR1 is GTSNPN and CDR2 SVGIG (reference sequence). This CDR3 comprises 14 residues. Trimming took 7 bases from V and 8 from J, leaving 22 bases between them. The CDR3 region is CASHPSRDVGTQYF. The CDR3 DNA follows: TGTGCCTCTCACCCTAGCCGGGATGTGGGTACGCAGTATTTT.

The V and J genes are TRBV18 and TRBJ2-1, with 7 bases aligning to TRBD2. Unmatched junction bases numbered 8, after V lost 6 bases and J lost 0 bases. The CDR3 covers 16 residues. Per germline, CDR1 KGHSH and CDR2 LQKENI. CDR3 sequence: CASSTLTSDSYNEQFF. CDR3 coding DNA: TGTGCCAGCTCCACATTAACTAGCGACTCCTACAATGAGCAGTTCTTC.

The chain has TRBV5-1 and TRBJ2-5; 8 bases align to TRBD2. J gave up 4 bases and V 2 bases, and 7 bases lay outside the gene matches. This CDR3 spans 15 amino acids. Germline-derived CDR1 and CDR2 are SGHRS and YFSETQ. CDR3 region: CASSLRYRGGETQYF. DNA for the CDR3: TGCGCCAGCAGCTTAAGATACCGGGGGGGAGAGACCCAGTACTTC.

V and J are TRBV7-9 and TRBJ1-1; 7 bases agree with TRBD1. Trimming cost V 5 bases and J 1 base; bases outside gene matches: 4. The CDR3 is 14 residues long. Germline V gene data show CDR1 as SEHNR and CDR2 as FQNEAQ (reference sequence). CDR3 loop: CASSPGQKNTEAFF. In DNA form, the CDR3 reads TGTGCCAGCAGCCCGGGACAGAAGAACACTGAAGCTTTCTTT.

CDR3 DNA sequence: TGCGCCAGCAGCTGGACAACCGGGACTAGCGGGAGGTCCCAGTACTTC. Translated, it gives CASSWTTGTSGRSQYF. V usage is TRBV5-1 and J usage is TRBJ2-7; 15 bases match TRBD2. V shed 3 bases and J 10 bases; nucleotides not matched to a gene: 11. Germline V gene sequence: CDR1 SGHRS, CDR2 YFSETQ. This CDR3 has 16 amino acids. Full variable domain (missing parts from reference TRBV5-1 and TRBJ2-7): KAGVTQTPRYLIKTRGQQVTLSCSPISGHRSVSWYQQTPGQGLQFLFEYFSETQRNKGNFPGRFSGRQFSNSRSEMNVSTLELGDSALYLCASSWTTGTSGRSQYFGPGTRLTVT.

A note on this clone: It may be a read error: a sequence one base away is much more abundant. The sample has other DNA sequences that encode this CDR3 too. This rearrangement joins TRBV14 to TRBJ2-5, with D unclear. Germline CDR1 is SGHDN and CDR2 is FVKESK. This CDR3 region has 20 residues. This chain's CDR3 is CASSQGYRTVAGPGKETQYF. CDR3 DNA sequence: TGTGCCAGTAGCCAAGGATACCGAACCGTCGCCGGGCCCGGAAAAGAGACCCAGTACTTC.

The rearrangement uses TRBV6-5 and TRBJ1-5; D not resolved. The CDR3 consists of 15 residues. V lost 6 bases and J 0 bases, leaving 12 bases between the germline ends. CDR1 and CDR2 from the germline V gene are MNHEY and SVGAGI. In DNA, the CDR3 is TGTGCCAGCAGCCCCGGCAGCTATAGCAATCAGCCCCAGCATTTT. Its translation is CASSPGSYSNQPQHF.